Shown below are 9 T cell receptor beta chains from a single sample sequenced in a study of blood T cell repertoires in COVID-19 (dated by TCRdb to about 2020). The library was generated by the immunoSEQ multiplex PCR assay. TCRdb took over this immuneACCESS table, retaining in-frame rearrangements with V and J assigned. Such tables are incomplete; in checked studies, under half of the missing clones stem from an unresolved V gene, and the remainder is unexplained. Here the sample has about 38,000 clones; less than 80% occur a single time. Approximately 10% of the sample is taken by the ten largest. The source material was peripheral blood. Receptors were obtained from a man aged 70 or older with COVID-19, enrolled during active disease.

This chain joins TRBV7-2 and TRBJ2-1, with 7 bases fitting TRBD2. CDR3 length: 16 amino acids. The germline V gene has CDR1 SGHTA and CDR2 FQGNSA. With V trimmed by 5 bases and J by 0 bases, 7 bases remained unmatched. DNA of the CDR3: TGTGCCAGCAGCCAGAGGGACTACAGCTCCTACAATGAGCAGTTCTTC. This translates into CASSQRDYSSYNEQFF. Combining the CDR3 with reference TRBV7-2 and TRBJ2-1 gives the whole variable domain GAGVSQSPSNKVTEKGKDVELRCDPISGHTALYWYRQSLGQGLEFLIYFQGNSAPDKSGLPSDRFSAERTGGSVSTLTIQRTQQEDSAVYLCASSQRDYSSYNEQFFGPGTRLTVL.

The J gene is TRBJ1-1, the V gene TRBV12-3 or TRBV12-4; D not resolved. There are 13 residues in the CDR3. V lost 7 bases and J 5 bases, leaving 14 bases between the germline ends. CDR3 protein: CASTLGRGTEAFF. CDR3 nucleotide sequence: TGTGCCAGCACTTTGGGCAGAGGGACTGAAGCTTTCTTT.

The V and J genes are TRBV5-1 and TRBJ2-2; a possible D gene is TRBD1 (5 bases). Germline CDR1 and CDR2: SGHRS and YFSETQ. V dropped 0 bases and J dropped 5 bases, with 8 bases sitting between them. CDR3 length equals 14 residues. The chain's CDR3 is CASSLAPGTGELFF. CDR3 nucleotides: TGCGCCAGCAGCTTGGCCCCAGGGACCGGGGAGCTGTTTTTT.

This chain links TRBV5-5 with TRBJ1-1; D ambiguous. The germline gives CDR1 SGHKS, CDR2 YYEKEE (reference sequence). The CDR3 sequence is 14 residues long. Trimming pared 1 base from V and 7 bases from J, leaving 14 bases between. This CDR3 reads CASSLSAREGEAFF. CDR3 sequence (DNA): TGTGCCAGCAGCTTGTCCGCGAGGGAGGGTGAAGCTTTCTTT. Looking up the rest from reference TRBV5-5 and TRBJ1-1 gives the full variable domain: DAGVTQSPTHLIKTRGQQVTLRCSPISGHKSVSWYQQVLGQGPQFIFQYYEKEERGRGNFPDRFSARQFPNYSSELNVNALLLGDSALYLCASSLSAREGEAFFGQGTRLTVV.

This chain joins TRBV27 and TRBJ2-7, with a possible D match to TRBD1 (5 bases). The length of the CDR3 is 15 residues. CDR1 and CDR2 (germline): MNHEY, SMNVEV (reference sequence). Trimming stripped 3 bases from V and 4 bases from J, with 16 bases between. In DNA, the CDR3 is TGTGCCAGCAGTTTCCTGACAGAGATAGGGTACGAGCAGTACTTC. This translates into CASSFLTEIGYEQYF.

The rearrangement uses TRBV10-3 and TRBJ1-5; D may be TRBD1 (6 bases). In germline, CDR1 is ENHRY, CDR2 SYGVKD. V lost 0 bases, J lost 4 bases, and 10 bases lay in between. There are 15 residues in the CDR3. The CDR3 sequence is CAISESGGSNQPQHF. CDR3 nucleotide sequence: TGTGCCATCAGTGAGTCAGGGGGATCTAATCAGCCCCAGCATTTT.

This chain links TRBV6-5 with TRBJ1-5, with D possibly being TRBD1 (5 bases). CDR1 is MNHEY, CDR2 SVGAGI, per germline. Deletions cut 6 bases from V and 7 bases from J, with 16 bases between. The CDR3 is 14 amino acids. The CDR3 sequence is CASRSGMGRQPQHF. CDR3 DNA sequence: TGTGCCAGCAGATCAGGGATGGGGAGGCAGCCCCAGCATTTT.

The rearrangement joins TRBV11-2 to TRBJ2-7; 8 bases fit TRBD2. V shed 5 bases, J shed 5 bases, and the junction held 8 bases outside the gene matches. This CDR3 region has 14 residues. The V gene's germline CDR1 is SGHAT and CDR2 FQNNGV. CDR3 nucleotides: TGTGCCAGCAGCGTCATAGCGGGATTCAACGAGCAGTACTTC. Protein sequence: CASSVIAGFNEQYF.

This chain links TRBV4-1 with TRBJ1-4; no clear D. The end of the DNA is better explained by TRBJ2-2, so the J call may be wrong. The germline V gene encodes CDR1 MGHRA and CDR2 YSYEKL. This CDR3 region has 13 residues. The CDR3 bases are TGCGCCAGCAGCCAAGGGTATCAAAAGGAGCTGTTTTTT. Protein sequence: CASSQGYQKELFF.